This TCR beta chain was recovered during a study of control samples from healthy donors and cancer patients. Assay used: immunoSEQ multiplex PCR; TCRdb lists only in-frame clones, some missing. The sample lists about 120,000 clones, more than 75% occurring once. Input material: blood. This TCR came from a woman in her 70s in good health.

The CDR3 reads CASSLGASSPLHF. CDR3 in DNA: TGCGCCAGCAGCTTGGGAGCCTCTTCACCCCTCCACTTT. J is TRBJ1-6 and V is TRBV5-1; D remains ambiguous. Per the germline V gene, CDR1 is SGHRS and CDR2 is YFSETQ. This CDR3 region has 13 residues. V lost 0 bases, J lost 9 bases, and 7 bases lay in between.